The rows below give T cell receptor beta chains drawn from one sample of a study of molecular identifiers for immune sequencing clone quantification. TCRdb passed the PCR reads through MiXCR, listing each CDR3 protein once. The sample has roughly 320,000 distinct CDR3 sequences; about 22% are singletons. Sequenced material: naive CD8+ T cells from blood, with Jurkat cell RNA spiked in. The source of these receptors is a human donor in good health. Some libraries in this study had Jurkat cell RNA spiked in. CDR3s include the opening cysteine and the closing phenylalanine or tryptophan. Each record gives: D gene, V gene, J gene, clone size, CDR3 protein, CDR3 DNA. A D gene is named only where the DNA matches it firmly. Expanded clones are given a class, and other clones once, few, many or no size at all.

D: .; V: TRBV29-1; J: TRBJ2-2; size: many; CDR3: CSVEWQGSLTGELFF; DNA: TGCAGCGTTGAGTGGCAGGGGAGTTTAACCGGGGAGCTGTTTTTT
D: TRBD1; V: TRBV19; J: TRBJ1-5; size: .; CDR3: CASNIHGTGSNQPQHF; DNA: TGTGCCAGTAATATTCACGGGACAGGGAGCAATCAGCCCCAGCATTTT
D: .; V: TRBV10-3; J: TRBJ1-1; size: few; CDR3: CAISERTDMNTEAFF; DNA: TGTGCCATCAGTGAACGGACAGATATGAACACTGAAGCTTTCTTT
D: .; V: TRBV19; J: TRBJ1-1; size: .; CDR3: CASSNLISTRNTEAFF; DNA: TGTGCCAGTAGTAACCTCATTTCCACTAGAAACACTGAAGCTTTCTTT
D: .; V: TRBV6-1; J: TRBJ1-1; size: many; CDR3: CASSETLNPEAFF; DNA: TGTGCCAGCAGTGAAACCCTAAACCCTGAAGCTTTCTTT
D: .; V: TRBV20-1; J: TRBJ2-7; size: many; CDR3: CSAQRTDRYPYEQYF; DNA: TGCAGCGCACAAAGGACAGACAGGTACCCCTACGAGCAGTACTTC
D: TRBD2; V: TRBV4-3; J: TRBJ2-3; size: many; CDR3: CASSKNGDYSTDTQYF; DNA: TGCGCCAGCAGCAAAAATGGGGACTACTCCACAGATACGCAGTATTTT
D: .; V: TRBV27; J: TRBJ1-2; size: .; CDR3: CASGRQPSYGYTF; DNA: TGTGCCAGCGGCAGACAGCCCTCTTATGGCTACACCTTC
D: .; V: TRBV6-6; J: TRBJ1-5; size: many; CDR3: CASTNWGSSNQPQHF; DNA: TGTGCCAGCACCAACTGGGGGTCTAGCAATCAGCCCCAGCATTTT
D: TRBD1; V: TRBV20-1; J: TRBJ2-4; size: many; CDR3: CSARDSTGGKNIQYF; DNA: TGCAGTGCTAGAGATTCGACAGGGGGCAAAAACATTCAGTACTTC
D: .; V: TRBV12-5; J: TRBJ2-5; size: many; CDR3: CASGSLETQYF; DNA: TGTGCTAGTGGTTCCCTGGAGACCCAGTACTTC
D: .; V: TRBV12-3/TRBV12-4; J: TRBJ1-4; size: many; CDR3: CASSLYSGGDEKLFF; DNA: TGTGCCAGCAGTTTATATTCCGGGGGCGATGAAAAACTGTTTTTT
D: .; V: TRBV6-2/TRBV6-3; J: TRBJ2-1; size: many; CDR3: CASSYQWRMSYNEQFF; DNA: TGTGCCAGCAGTTACCAGTGGAGGATGTCCTACAATGAGCAGTTCTTC
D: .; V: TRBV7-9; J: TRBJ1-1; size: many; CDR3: CASSLTARGSNTEAFF; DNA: TGTGCCAGCAGCTTAACGGCGAGGGGCAGCAACACTGAAGCTTTCTTT
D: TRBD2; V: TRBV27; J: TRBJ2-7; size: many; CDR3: CASSPGTSGSISYEQYF; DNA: TGTGCCAGCAGTCCCGGGACTAGCGGGAGTATTTCCTACGAGCAGTACTTC
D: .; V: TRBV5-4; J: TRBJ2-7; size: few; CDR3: CASSGDNIYEQYF; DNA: TGTGCCAGCAGCGGGGACAACATCTACGAGCAGTACTTC
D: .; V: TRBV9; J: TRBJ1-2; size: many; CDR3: CASSPPIGDLVYGYTF; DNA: TGTGCCAGCAGCCCCCCCATCGGGGATTTAGTCTATGGCTACACCTTC
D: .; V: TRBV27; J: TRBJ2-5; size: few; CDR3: CASRADEGGETQYF; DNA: TGTGCCAGCAGGGCGGACGAGGGGGGGGAGACCCAGTACTTC
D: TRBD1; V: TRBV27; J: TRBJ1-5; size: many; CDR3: CASSSQGAQSNQPQHF; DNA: TGTGCCAGCAGTTCACAGGGGGCGCAGAGCAATCAGCCCCAGCATTTT
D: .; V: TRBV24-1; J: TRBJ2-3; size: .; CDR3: CATSASFGYGTDTQYF; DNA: TGTGCCACCAGTGCCAGCTTTGGGTACGGTACAGATACGCAGTATTTT
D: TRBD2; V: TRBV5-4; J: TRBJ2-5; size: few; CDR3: CASSFLAVQETQYF; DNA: TGTGCCAGCAGCTTTCTAGCGGTTCAAGAGACCCAGTACTTC
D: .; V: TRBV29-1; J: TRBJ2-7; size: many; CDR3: CSVSWQSYEQYF; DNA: TGCAGCGTTTCATGGCAGTCCTACGAGCAGTACTTC
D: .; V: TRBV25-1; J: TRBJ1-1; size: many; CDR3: CASSVRADGYTEAFF; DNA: TGTGCCAGCAGTGTCAGGGCGGACGGGTACACTGAAGCTTTCTTT
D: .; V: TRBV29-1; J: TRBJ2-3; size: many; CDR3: CSVRSRLGADTQYF; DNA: TGCAGCGTCCGCTCCCGCTTAGGGGCAGATACGCAGTATTTT
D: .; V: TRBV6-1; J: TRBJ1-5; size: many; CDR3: CASSEFRLNQPQHF; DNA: TGTGCCAGCAGTGAATTTCGCCTGAATCAGCCCCAGCATTTT
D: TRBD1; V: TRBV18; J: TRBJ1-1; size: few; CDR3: CASSLSTGGAGTEAFF; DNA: TGTGCCAGCTCACTTTCTACAGGGGGCGCGGGGACTGAAGCTTTCTTT
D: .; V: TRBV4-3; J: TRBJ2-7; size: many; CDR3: CASSLWTTTESEQYF; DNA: TGCGCCAGCAGCCTATGGACTACCACGGAGTCCGAGCAGTACTTC
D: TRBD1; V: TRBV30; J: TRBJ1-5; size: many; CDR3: CAWSQQGAQPQHF; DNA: TGTGCCTGGAGTCAACAGGGGGCTCAGCCCCAGCATTTT
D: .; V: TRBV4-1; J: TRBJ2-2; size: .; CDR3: CASSHTGGTGKLFF; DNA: TGCGCCAGCAGCCACACCGGAGGGACCGGGAAGCTGTTTTTT
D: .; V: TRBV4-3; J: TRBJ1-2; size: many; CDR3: CASSQRYRGGYTF; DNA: TGCGCCAGCAGCCAACGATACAGAGGCGGCTACACCTTC
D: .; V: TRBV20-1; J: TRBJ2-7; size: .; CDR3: CSARDTVSYEQYF; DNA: TGCAGTGCCCGGGACACCGTCTCCTACGAGCAGTACTTC
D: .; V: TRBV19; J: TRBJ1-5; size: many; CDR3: CASTSLTGYQPQHF; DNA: TGTGCCAGTACCTCCCTTACAGGGTACCAGCCCCAGCATTTT
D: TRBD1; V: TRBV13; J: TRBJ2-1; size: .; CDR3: CASSPNRDRANEQFF; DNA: TGTGCCAGCAGTCCCAACCGGGACAGGGCAAATGAGCAGTTCTTC
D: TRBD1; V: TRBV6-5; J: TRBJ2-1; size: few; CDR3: CASSYLRTGNDEQFF; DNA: TGTGCCAGCAGTTACTTACGGACAGGGAACGATGAGCAGTTCTTC
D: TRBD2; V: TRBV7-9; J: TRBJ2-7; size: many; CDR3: CASSSASGSSYEQYF; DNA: TGTGCCAGCAGCTCCGCTAGCGGGAGTTCCTACGAGCAGTACTTC
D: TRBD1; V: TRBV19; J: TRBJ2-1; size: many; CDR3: CASSPWTGYNEQFF; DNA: TGTGCCAGTAGTCCCTGGACAGGCTACAATGAGCAGTTCTTC
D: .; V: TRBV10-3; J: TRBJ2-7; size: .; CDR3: CAISESLDPPGEQYF; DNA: TGTGCCATCAGTGAGTCACTGGACCCCCCGGGGGAGCAGTACTTC
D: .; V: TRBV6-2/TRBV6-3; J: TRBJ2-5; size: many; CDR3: CASSYLQETQYF; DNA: TGTGCCAGCAGTTACCTCCAAGAGACCCAGTACTTC
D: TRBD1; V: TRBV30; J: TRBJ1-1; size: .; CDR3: CAWNPGQGAQGEAFF; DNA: TGTGCCTGGAACCCGGGACAGGGGGCGCAGGGTGAAGCTTTCTTT
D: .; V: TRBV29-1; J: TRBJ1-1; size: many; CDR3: CSVRDGYEAFF; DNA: TGCAGCGTTAGGGACGGCTATGAAGCTTTCTTT
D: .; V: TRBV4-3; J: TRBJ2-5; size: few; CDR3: CASSQDLPSSGTQYF; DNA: TGCGCCAGCAGCCAAGATCTTCCAAGTTCAGGGACCCAGTACTTC
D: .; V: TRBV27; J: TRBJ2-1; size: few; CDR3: CASSFGAYGNEQFF; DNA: TGTGCCAGCAGTTTCGGCGCGTACGGGAATGAGCAGTTCTTC
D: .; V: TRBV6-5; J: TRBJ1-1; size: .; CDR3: CASTYRAGGIEVFF; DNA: TGTGCCAGCACCTACAGGGCTGGGGGTATTGAAGTTTTCTTT
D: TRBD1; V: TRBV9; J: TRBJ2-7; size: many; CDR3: CASSAGGPAYEQYF; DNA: TGTGCCAGCAGCGCAGGGGGCCCCGCCTACGAGCAGTACTTC
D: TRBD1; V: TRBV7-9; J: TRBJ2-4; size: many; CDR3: CASSSTGTGVKNIQYF; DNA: TGTGCCAGCAGCTCCACCGGGACAGGGGTCAAAAACATTCAGTACTTC
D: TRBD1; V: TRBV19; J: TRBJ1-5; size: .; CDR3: CASSSLPTGTGGGQPQHF; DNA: TGTGCCAGTAGCTCCTTACCAACCGGGACAGGGGGCGGTCAGCCCCAGCATTTT
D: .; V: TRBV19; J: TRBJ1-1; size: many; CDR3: CASSMLGMTEAFF; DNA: TGTGCCAGTAGTATGTTAGGAATGACTGAAGCTTTCTTT
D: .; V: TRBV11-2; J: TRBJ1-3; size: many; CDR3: CASSHLTRRNSGNTIYF; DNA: TGTGCCAGCAGCCATCTAACCAGACGGAACTCTGGAAACACCATATATTTT
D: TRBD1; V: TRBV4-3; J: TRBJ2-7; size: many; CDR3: CASSQARTGEFEQYF; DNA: TGCGCCAGCAGCCAAGCTAGGACAGGGGAGTTCGAGCAGTACTTC
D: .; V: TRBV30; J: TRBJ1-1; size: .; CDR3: CAWGSQDWNTEAFF; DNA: TGTGCCTGGGGATCCCAGGACTGGAACACTGAAGCTTTCTTT
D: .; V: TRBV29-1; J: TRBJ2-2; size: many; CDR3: CSVLAENTGELFF; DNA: TGCAGCGTGTTAGCGGAGAACACCGGGGAGCTGTTTTTT
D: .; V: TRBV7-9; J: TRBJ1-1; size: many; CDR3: CASSLWNTEAFF; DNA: TGTGCCAGCAGCTTATGGAACACTGAAGCTTTCTTT